Given below is one T cell receptor beta chain in context. V gave up 0 bases and J gave up 6 bases; unmatched junction bases: 10. Germline V lookup: CDR1 SGHTA, CDR2 FQGNSA. The CDR3 totals 18 residues. This sample is part of a study of blood T cell repertoires in COVID-19. As for the study in general: The United States, Italy and Spain supplied acute and convalescent COVID-19 samples.

Authors' processing steps: Amplification of reference gene primers provided the estimated nucleated cell counts. Clones were sequenced by immunoSEQ multiplex PCR, and TCRdb holds only the in-frame ones, with some missing. V and J calls and clone size are those listed in that table; D and trimming were worked out from the DNA. The sample contains hundreds of thousands of clones, around 86% of which appear only once. Ages ranged from about 18 to 89 years, with residence in about 23 US areas. Participants' reported clinical history set cohort assignment. This receptor was obtained from a man younger than 40 who had recovered from COVID-19. Sample: PBMCs or T cells enriched from blood (not recorded which). The chain carries TRBV7-2 and TRBJ2-1; 11 nucleotides match TRBD2. The CDR3, as DNA: TGTGCCAGCAGCTTAGCTTTGGTTAGCGGGAGGGGAGGCAATGAGCAGTTCTTC. This translates into CASSLALVSGRGGNEQFF.